The sequence of this TCR beta chain was determined in a study of breast tumors, draining lymph nodes, adjacent tissues. The lymph nodes were axillary draining lymph nodes from breast cancer patients. Each CDR3 protein gets one entry after TCRdb re-called the multiplex PCR reads with MiXCR. The sample yields about 180,000 distinct CDR3 sequences, roughly a third seen once. The CDR3 is made up of 16 amino acids. The germline gives CDR1 SGHVS, CDR2 FQNEAQ. V lost 1 base to trimming and J lost 2 bases, with 14 bases between them. Study results and caveats: Luminal-like breast cancer showed significantly higher tumor–nontumor repertoire similarity than basal-like. Findings are consistent with lymph node origin and intratumoral expansion of most tumor T cells. The lymph node origin of tumor T cells was framed as consistent with a hypothesis, not demonstrated.

This clonotype was counted between two and nine times. Its target is unknown. The sequenced sample consisted of axillary lymph node tissue. The rearrangement links TRBV7-8 to TRBJ1-2, with TRBD1 as a possible D gene (6 bases). The sequence came from a female donor with breast cancer. Some clones in this sample may be carry-over from other donors' samples. The CDR3 protein is CASSLGGGGGNYGYTF. The CDR3 nucleotides are TGTGCCAGCAGCTTAGGGGGGGGGGGGGGCAACTATGGCTACACCTTC.